The 3 T cell receptor beta chains presented below share a single source sample, sequenced in a study of cytomegalovirus exposure and HLA in healthy donors. With 60 Vbeta and 13 Jbeta primers, the PCR was carried out. Generated by immunoSEQ multiplex PCR, the TCRdb table keeps only in-frame clones and is missing some. The sample gives roughly 110,000 clones, 80% to 85% of which show up once; 20% to 25% is in the top ten. Sequencing input: PBMCs. The receptors stem from a man aged 30 to 45 in good health and CMV-seropositive.

The chain uses TRBV10-3 and TRBJ1-5; 7 nucleotides agree with TRBD1. This CDR3 comprises 13 residues. Germline loops: CDR1 ENHRY, CDR2 SYGVKD. Trimming removed 10 bases from V and 2 bases from J; junction bases left unmatched: 5. CDR3 nucleotides: TGTGCCACCTGGACAGGACGCAATCAGCCCCAGCATTTT. Protein: CATWTGRNQPQHF.

This rearrangement joins TRBV28 to TRBJ2-1; TRBD1 might be the D (5 bases). Between the trimmed V and J ends, which lost 2 bases and 0 bases, there was a span of 11 bases. This CDR3 is 16 amino acids long. The germline CDR1 and CDR2 sequences are MDHEN and SYDVKM. Here the CDR3 DNA reads TGTGCCAGCAGTTTAGGGAACAGGAACTCCTACAATGAGCAGTTCTTC. This codes for CASSLGNRNSYNEQFF.

The gene calls are TRBV11-3 and TRBJ2-5; TRBD2 matches 10 bases. V was clipped by 5 bases and J by 0 bases; unmatched bases: 9. This CDR3 contains 17 residues. Germline V lookup: CDR1 SGHNT, CDR2 YENEEA. CDR3 sequence (DNA): TGTGCCAGCAGCCGACCGCTGACTAGCGGGTACCAAGAGACCCAGTACTTC. Protein: CASSRPLTSGYQETQYF. The entire variable domain, with the rest obtained from reference TRBV11-3 and TRBJ2-5, is as follows: EAGVVQSPRYKIIEKKQPVAFWCNPISGHNTLYWYLQNLGQGPELLIRYENEEAVDDSQLPKDRFSAERLKGVDSTLKIQPAELGDSAVYLCASSRPLTSGYQETQYFGPGTRLLVL.